This T cell receptor (beta chain) stems from a study of TIL therapy for anti-PD-1-resistant metastatic lung cancer. Across the study: By whole-exome sequencing, median non-synonymous tumor mutation burden was over 1.2 mutations per megabase. Broader study findings: Compared with baseline intratumoral T cells, expanded TIL cultures were more clonal and less diverse (6% vs 31%). Many TIL product clones were absent from baseline tumor, suggesting clonal contraction.

This clone is large. What it recognizes is unknown. CDR3 size: 12 residues. Deletions cut 3 bases from V and 14 bases from J, with 11 bases between. Germline V gene lookup returns CDR1 MDHEN and CDR2 SYDVKM. Time point specified: pre-treatment sample, taken before nivolumab and TIL therapy. The tumor samples were excised metastases, mostly pleural nodules or supraclavicular lymph nodes. The immunoSEQ assay was v3. TCRdb's table, derived via immunoSEQ multiplex PCR, lists solely in-frame clones and lacks some. Of about 8,000 clones listed, roughly 74% were seen once; the top ten hold 7%. This specimen consisted of tumor tissue, obtained at baseline. The genes are TRBV28 and TRBJ1-6, with D hard to call. This sequence was found in a person between 25 and 80 years old with non-small cell lung cancer. The CDR3 DNA is TGTGCCAGCAGTTTTGGTGTTCTATCCCTCCACTTT. Encoded protein: CASSFGVLSLHF. Full variable domain (missing parts from reference TRBV28 and TRBJ1-6): DVKVTQSSRYLVKRTGEKVFLECVQDMDHENMFWYRQDPGLGLRLIYFSYDVKMKEKGDIPEGYSVSREKKERFSLILESASTNQTSMYLCASSFGVLSLHFGNGTRLTVT.